This TCR beta chain was recorded in a study of blood T cells in healthy people across ages. Germline CDR1 and CDR2: MNHNY and SVGAGI (reference sequence). There are 12 residues in the CDR3. V lost 8 bases and J 5 bases, leaving 12 bases between the germline ends. Together with a sample-barcoded 5' primer, a J-beta primer mix was included in a second PCR lasting roughly 6 to 12 cycles. Unique molecular identifiers of 12 random nucleotides labeled each cDNA. TCRdb called the 5' RACE reads again in MiXCR, with one record for every CDR3 protein. The sample yields approximately 700,000 distinct CDR3 sequences, roughly 32% seen once.

The source material was blood. This clonotype was obtained from an elderly woman in good health. The gene calls are TRBV6-6 and TRBJ2-5; the D gene is possibly TRBD2 (5 bases). The CDR3 region has the DNA TGTGCCAGCTACCCGGGGTGGGAGACCCAGTACTTC. Translation gives CASYPGWETQYF.